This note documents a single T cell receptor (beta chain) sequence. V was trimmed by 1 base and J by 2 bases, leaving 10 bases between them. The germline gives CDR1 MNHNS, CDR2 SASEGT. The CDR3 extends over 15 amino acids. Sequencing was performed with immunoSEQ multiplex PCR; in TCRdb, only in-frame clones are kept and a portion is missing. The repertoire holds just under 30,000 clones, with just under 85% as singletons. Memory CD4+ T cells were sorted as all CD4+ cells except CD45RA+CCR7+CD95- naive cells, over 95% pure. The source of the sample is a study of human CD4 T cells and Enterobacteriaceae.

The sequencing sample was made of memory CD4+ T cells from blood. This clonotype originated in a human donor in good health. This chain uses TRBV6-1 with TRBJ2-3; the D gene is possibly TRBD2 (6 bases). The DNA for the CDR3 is TGTGCCAGCAGTGAAGTGGCGGGATCCACAGATACGCAGTATTTT. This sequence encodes CASSEVAGSTDTQYF.